What follows is one TCR beta chain and its context. Measured with immunoSEQ multiplex PCR; TCRdb has only the in-frame clones, and not every one. The sample consists of about 340,000 clones, about 90% of them appearing once. These data belong to a study of blood T cell repertoires in COVID-19. Looking at the study overall: There were acute and convalescent COVID-19 samples, and they came from the United States, Italy and Spain. Sources were T cells, B-cell-depleted T cells, or PBMCs; the material itself was cDNA or gDNA.

Looked up from germline, CDR1 is DFQATT and CDR2 is SNEGSKA (reference sequence). V lost 3 bases and J 11 bases, leaving 22 bases between the germline ends. CDR3 length: 15 residues. The specimen sequenced was peripheral blood. The chain employs TRBV20-1 and TRBJ1-4, with D tentatively TRBD1 (6 bases). This TCR came from a young woman who had recovered from COVID-19. The CDR3 protein is CSASDGQIGARKLFF. The CDR3, as DNA: TGCAGTGCTAGTGATGGACAGATCGGTGCGCGGAAACTGTTTTTT.